This is a list of T cell receptor beta chains from one sample in a study of blood T cell repertoires in COVID-19. TCRdb's copy holds only in-frame clones and misses some; the assay was immunoSEQ multiplex PCR. The sample holds some 150,000 clones; approximately 91% are singletons and the top ten take 2% to 3%. The sample consisted of peripheral blood. Source of these receptors: a woman aged 70-85 years with acute or convalescent COVID-19. Both conserved end residues are part of each CDR3. A D gene is named only where the DNA matches it firmly. Part of the rows lack a size; the others show once, few, many or a class for expanded clones.

size	V	length	D	J	CDR3	DNA
NA	TRBV4-1	17	TRBD1	TRBJ1-5	CASSQNTGQGAWQPQHF	TGCGCCAGCAGCCAAAACACGGGACAGGGGGCCTGGCAGCCCCAGCATTTT
NA	TRBV5-1	20	TRBD1	TRBJ1-3	CASSSPRTGEKETGRNTIYF	TGCGCCAGCAGCTCCCCTAGGACAGGAGAGAAAGAAACCGGAAGAAACACCATATATTTT
NA	TRBV11-2	13	NA	TRBJ1-6	CASSYQINSPLHF	TGTGCCAGCAGCTACCAGATTAATTCACCCCTCCACTTT
NA	TRBV7-2	13	TRBD1	TRBJ2-3	CASRQTGVPREYF	TGTGCCAGCAGACAGACAGGGGTACCGAGGGAGTATTTT
NA	TRBV4-3	15	NA	TRBJ1-5	CASSQGPGSNQPQHF	TGCGCCAGCAGCCAAGGCCCCGGGAGCAATCAGCCCCAGCATTTT
NA	TRBV11-1	14	TRBD2	TRBJ2-3	CASSLPTSAATQYF	TGTGCCAGCAGCTTACCCACTAGCGCGGCAACGCAGTATTTT
NA	TRBV18	15	TRBD1	TRBJ2-3	CASSRGQGAADTQYF	TGTGCCAGCTCACGAGGACAGGGGGCAGCGGATACGCAGTATTTT
few	TRBV19	14	NA	TRBJ1-5	CASRSNGYNQPQHF	TGTGCCAGTAGATCGAACGGTTACAATCAGCCCCAGCATTTT
NA	TRBV3-1/TRBV3-2	13	NA	TRBJ1-2	CASSRETNYGYTF	TGTGCCAGCAGCAGAGAAACTAACTATGGCTACACCTTC
once	TRBV18	14	TRBD1	TRBJ1-1	CASSPGQGRTEAFF	TGTGCCAGCTCACCGGGACAGGGACGAACTGAAGCTTTCTTT
once	TRBV5-1	15	TRBD1	TRBJ1-2	CASSSQGQANYGYTF	TGCGCCAGCAGCTCCCAGGGACAGGCTAACTATGGCTACACCTTC
NA	TRBV5-6	11	NA	TRBJ2-7	CASSARAEQYF	TGTGCCAGCAGCGCAAGAGCCGAGCAGTACTTC
NA	TRBV4-2	15	NA	TRBJ2-7	CASSQEAGMSYEQYF	TGTGCCAGCAGCCAAGAGGCAGGGATGTCCTACGAGCAGTACTTC
NA	TRBV4-1	15	NA	TRBJ1-1	CASSRGQTGNTEAFF	TGCGCCAGCAGCCGCGGTCAGACAGGAAACACTGAAGCTTTCTTT
NA	TRBV20-1	13	TRBD1	TRBJ2-1	CSASSTGGHEQFF	TGCAGTGCTAGTTCGACAGGGGGACATGAGCAGTTCTTC
NA	TRBV6-5	13	NA	TRBJ1-2	CASSNRVNYGYTF	TGTGCCAGCAGCAACAGGGTTAACTATGGCTACACCTTC
NA	TRBV28	16	TRBD2	TRBJ2-1	CASSPSGGSSYNEQFF	TGTGCCAGCAGCCCAAGCGGGGGAAGCTCCTACAATGAGCAGTTCTTC
once	TRBV10-3	14	TRBD1	TRBJ2-7	CAISDQDRGHEQYF	TGTGCCATCAGTGACCAGGACAGGGGGCACGAGCAGTACTTC
NA	TRBV11-2	16	TRBD2	TRBJ2-1	CASSHLGTSVFPEQFF	TGTGCCAGCAGCCACCTTGGGACTAGCGTTTTCCCTGAGCAGTTCTTC
NA	TRBV7-3	13	NA	TRBJ2-1	CASSLSGNQEQFF	TGTGCCAGCAGCTTAAGCGGGAACCAGGAGCAGTTCTTC
NA	TRBV5-1	15	TRBD1	TRBJ1-1	CASSRGTGQYTEAFF	TGCGCCAGCAGCCGGGGGACAGGTCAATACACTGAAGCTTTCTTT
NA	TRBV6-1	14	NA	TRBJ2-5	CASSEAQLRETQYF	TGTGCCAGCAGTGAAGCGCAACTACGGGAGACCCAGTACTTC
few	TRBV3-1/TRBV3-2	18	NA	TRBJ1-1	CASSQRVTGEVGNTEAFF	TGTGCCAGCAGCCAAAGGGTGACGGGGGAAGTAGGAAACACTGAAGCTTTCTTT
NA	TRBV4-2	16	TRBD2	TRBJ2-3	CASSQGTGGATDTQYF	TGTGCCAGCAGCCAGGGGACGGGGGGGGCGACAGATACGCAGTATTTT
NA	TRBV4-1	17	NA	TRBJ2-4	CASSQDRRSQGKNIQYF	TGCGCCAGCAGCCAAGATCGGCGGTCTCAGGGCAAAAACATTCAGTACTTC
NA	TRBV6-6	20	TRBD2	TRBJ2-3	CASSLSGLAGGPGSTDTQYF	TGTGCCAGCAGTCTCAGCGGACTAGCGGGGGGGCCGGGGTCGACAGATACGCAGTATTTT
NA	TRBV29-1	14	NA	TRBJ1-1	CSVEPPDSNTEAFF	TGCAGCGTTGAACCTCCAGATTCTAACACTGAAGCTTTCTTT
NA	TRBV28	15	NA	TRBJ1-1	CASRLQGSRNTEAFF	TGTGCCAGCAGGCTTCAGGGCAGTCGGAACACTGAAGCTTTCTTT
once	TRBV18	15	TRBD2	TRBJ2-3	CASSPGLAGTDTQYF	TGTGCCAGCTCACCAGGGTTAGCGGGGACAGATACGCAGTATTTT